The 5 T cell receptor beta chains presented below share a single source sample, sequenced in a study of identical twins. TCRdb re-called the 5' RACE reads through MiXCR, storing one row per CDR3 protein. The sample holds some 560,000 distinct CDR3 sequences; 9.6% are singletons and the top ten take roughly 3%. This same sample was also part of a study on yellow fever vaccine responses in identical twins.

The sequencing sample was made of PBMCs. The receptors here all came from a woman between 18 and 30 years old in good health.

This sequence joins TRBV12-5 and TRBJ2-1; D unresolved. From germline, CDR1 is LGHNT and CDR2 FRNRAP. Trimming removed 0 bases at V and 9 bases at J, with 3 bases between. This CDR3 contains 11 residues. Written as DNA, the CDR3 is TGTGCTAGTGGTTTGGTAGGTGAGCAGTTCTTC. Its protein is CASGLVGEQFF. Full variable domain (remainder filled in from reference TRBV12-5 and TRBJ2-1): DARVTQTPRHKVTEMGQEVTMRCQPILGHNTVFWYRQTMMQGLELLAYFRNRAPLDDSGMPKDRFSAEMPDATLATLKIQPSEPRDSAVYFCASGLVGEQFFGPGTRLTVL.

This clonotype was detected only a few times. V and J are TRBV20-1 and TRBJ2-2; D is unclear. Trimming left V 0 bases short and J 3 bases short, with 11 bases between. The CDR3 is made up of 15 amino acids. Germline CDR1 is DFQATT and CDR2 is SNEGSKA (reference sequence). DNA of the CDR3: TGCAGTGCTAGAGATAGCAGTACCTACACCGGGGAGCTGTTTTTT. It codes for CSARDSSTYTGELFF.

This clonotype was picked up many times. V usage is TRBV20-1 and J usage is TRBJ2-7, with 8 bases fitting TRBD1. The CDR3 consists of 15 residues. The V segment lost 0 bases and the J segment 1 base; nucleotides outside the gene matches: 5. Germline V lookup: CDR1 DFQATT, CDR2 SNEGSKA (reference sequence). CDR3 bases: TGCAGTGCTAGAGACAGGGGGCGCTCATCCTACGAGCAGTACTTC. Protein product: CSARDRGRSSYEQYF.

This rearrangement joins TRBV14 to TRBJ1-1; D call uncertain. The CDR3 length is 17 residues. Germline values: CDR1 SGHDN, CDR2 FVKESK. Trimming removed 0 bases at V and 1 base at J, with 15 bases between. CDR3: CASSQELPAYGNTEAFF. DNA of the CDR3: TGTGCCAGCAGCCAAGAGTTACCGGCCTATGGGAACACTGAAGCTTTCTTT.

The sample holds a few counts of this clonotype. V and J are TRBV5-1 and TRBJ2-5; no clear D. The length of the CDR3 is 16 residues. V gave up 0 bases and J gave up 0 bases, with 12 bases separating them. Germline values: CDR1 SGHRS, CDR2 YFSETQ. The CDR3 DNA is TGCGCCAGCAGCTTGGAGATGGGGTCGCACCAAGAGACCCAGTACTTC. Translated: CASSLEMGSHQETQYF.